The TCR beta chain under discussion was sequenced for a study of T cells after yellow fever vaccination (dated by TCRdb to between 2018 and 2020). Looking at the study overall: Libraries from fractions with low cell numbers were prepared with the SMART-Seq v4 Ultra Low Input RNA kit. To follow T-cell clones before and after primary and booster YFV17D yellow fever vaccination, bulk TCR alpha and beta repertoires were sequenced over time. Blood samples were taken at several timepoints before and after primary and secondary immunization, and bulk PBMC replicates and cell subsets were isolated. Two healthy male donors, one aged 18 to 30 and one aged 30 to 40 years, were included in the cohort.

TCR cDNA was made using 5'RACE template switching, a step that added a universal primer site and unique molecular identifiers. Priming of cDNA synthesis was performed from both the TCR alpha and TCR beta constant segments. Library amplification used two PCR steps, and the second PCR step added sample barcodes and sequencing adapters. Sequencing of libraries was done on Illumina HiSeq 2500 (2x100 bp) or NovaSeq (2x150 bp). The original methods were these. MIGEC handled demultiplexing of reads and collapsing into UMI consensus sequences, while MiXCR performed V(D)J alignment. Clonotypes responding to the vaccine were identified with edgeR on replicate PBMC samples, with the criteria of FDR below 0.01 and a log2 fold change above 5 up to day 15. Each bulk clonotype received a CD4 or CD8 identity based on whether the sequenced CD4 or CD8 repertoire contained that clonotype at higher abundance. TCRdb reworked the public reads: Q25 trimming with fastp, MiXCR clone assembly, productive beta chains retained. CDR3 protein sequences are deduplicated, and each keeps its most common genes and DNA. The V and J calls follow TCRdb's processing rather than the paper's. The sample table records approximately 550,000 distinct CDR3 sequences; about 19% of these occur just once. In total, the top ten clones hold around an eighth of the sample.

Per the publication, the treatment or condition label means: live attenuated yellow fever vaccine strain. At every blood-draw timepoint, two biological replicates of bulk PBMCs were collected. PBMCs were isolated from peripheral blood using a standard Ficoll-Paque protocol. TriZol was used to extract RNA from bulk PBMCs, CD4 and CD8 fractions, and dextramer-positive and dextramer-negative fractions. Regarding this clonotype: What this receptor recognizes is not known. Qualities for individual bases were not recorded, and no much larger clone is one base off.

Paper-wide results and their limitations: A small share of clonotypes occurred in both CD4 and CD8 compartments, likely arising from convergent recombination. Computational filtering was required because FACS-sorted repertoires could contain abundant contaminating clonotypes from the bulk population. The secondary T-cell response was weaker than the primary response but faster, peaking on day 5 instead of day 15. Most clones expanded after primary vaccination (around 96% of CD4 and roughly 90% of CD8) were re-detected after the booster, suggesting that broad memory maintenance occurred. Because only a couple of donors were included in the study, the extent to which the findings can be generalized is limited.

The CDR3 covers 16 residues, taking in both the cysteine and the phenylalanine. The read is trimmed to its CDR3 DNA, 48 bases read in frame from base 1. CDR1 and CDR2 are read off the germline V gene as MNHNS and SASEGT. Trimming costs V 8 bases and J 0 bases, and their ends lie 17 bases apart. The starting material was PBMCs, obtained 15 days after the yellow fever booster vaccination. The chain employs TRBV6-1 and TRBJ2-1, with TRBD2 perhaps the D gene, on 6 matching bases. The TCR sequence derives from a man aged 25-45 years who received the YFV17D yellow fever vaccine. The CDR3 corresponds to CASLFSGASSYNEQFF. The sequenced DNA: TGTGCCAGCCTTTTTTCGGGAGCGAGCTCCTACAATGAGCAGTTCTTC.